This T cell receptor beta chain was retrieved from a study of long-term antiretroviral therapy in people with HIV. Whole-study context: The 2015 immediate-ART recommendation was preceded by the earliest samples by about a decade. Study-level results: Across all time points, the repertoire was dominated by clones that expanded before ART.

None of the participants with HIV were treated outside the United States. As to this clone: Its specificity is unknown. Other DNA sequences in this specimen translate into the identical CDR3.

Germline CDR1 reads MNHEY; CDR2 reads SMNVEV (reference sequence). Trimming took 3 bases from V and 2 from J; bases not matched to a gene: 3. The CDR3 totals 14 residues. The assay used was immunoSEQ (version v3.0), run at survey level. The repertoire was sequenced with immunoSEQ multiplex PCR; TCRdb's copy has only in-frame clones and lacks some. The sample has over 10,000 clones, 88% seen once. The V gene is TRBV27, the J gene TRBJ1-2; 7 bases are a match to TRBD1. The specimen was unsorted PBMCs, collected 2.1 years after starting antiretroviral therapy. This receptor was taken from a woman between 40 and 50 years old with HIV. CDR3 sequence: CASSLQGGNYGYTF. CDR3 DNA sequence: TGTGCCAGCAGTTTGCAGGGGGGAAACTATGGCTACACCTTC.